This T cell receptor (beta chain) comes out of a study of T cells in Graves' hyperthyroidism and ophthalmopathy. On the study more broadly: Sampling of peripheral blood happened at initial diagnosis, prior to any treatment.

Template material for amplifying TCR beta CDR3 regions consisted of RNA transcripts. When the TCR CDR3 underwent first-round RT-PCR, the HTBI primer set was used. TCRdb recomputed calls from the multiplex PCR reads with MiXCR, one row per CDR3 protein. The repertoire consists of roughly 500,000 distinct CDR3 sequences, with under 25% occurring once and the leading ten covering about 49%. Germline V gives CDR1 SEHNR, CDR2 FQNEAQ (reference sequence). The CDR3 is 12 residues long. V lost 6 bases to trimming and J lost 6 bases, with 8 bases between them. Findings of the study overall: Stable hyperthyroidism and ophthalmopathy were separated using 13 V-J signatures. Also found in blood were most expanded thyroid clonotypes above 0.001.

The sample holds a few counts of this clonotype. As yet, its antigen is unknown. At least 3 on the Clinical Activity Score was recorded for ophthalmopathy patients, who also had NOSPECS grade at least 4 and duration under 3 months. The source of this sequence is a woman in her 70s with Graves' ophthalmopathy. Sequenced input: blood. This rearrangement joins TRBV7-9 to TRBJ2-2; D is undetermined. CDR3 nucleotides: TGTGCCAGCAGAAAAAGGGCCGGGGAGCTGTTTTTT. Translated, it gives CASRKRAGELFF.